The clone carrying this T cell receptor beta chain was observed a few times. The sample comes from a study of neoadjuvant anti-PD-1 for oral cavity cancer. As for the study in general: Around day 43, patients without progression received a fourth nivolumab dose before surgery.

The CDR3 consists of 18 residues. Looked up from germline, CDR1 is KGHSH and CDR2 is LQKENI. The J segment lost 1 base and the V segment lost 2 bases, leaving 6 bases of the junction unmatched. The protocol was immunoSEQ multiplex PCR, while the TCRdb copy is restricted to in-frame clones and leaves out a portion. The data show some 66,000 clones, 83% seen once. Cohort: HPV-negative, locally advanced oral cavity squamous cell carcinoma patients. The sequences come from PBMCs, collected before nivolumab (anti-PD-1) treatment. The rearrangement joins TRBV18 to TRBJ2-7; 15 bases match TRBD2. The clonotype originates from a person aged 40-85 years with oral cavity squamous cell carcinoma. The CDR3 sequence: CASSPFGLAGGESYEQYF. The CDR3 bases are TGTGCCAGCTCACCATTCGGACTAGCGGGAGGGGAGTCCTACGAGCAGTACTTC.